The 18 T cell receptor beta chains reported below all come from one sample, sequenced in a study of shared clonotypes between healthy human individuals. The method was immunoSEQ multiplex PCR; TCRdb's version includes in-frame clones alone and lacks a portion of them. The sample consists of around 1 million clones, 70% to 85% of them appearing once. The sequencing input was memory CD4+ T cells sorted from blood. Subset reported: CD45RA-negative fraction. Receptor source: a young man in good health.

The rearrangement links TRBV6-6 to TRBJ1-1; no clear D. This CDR3 contains 10 residues. Trimming took off 4 bases at V and 10 bases at J, with 7 bases between the two ends. The V gene's germline CDR1 is MNHNY and CDR2 SVGAGI (reference sequence). CDR3 in DNA: TGTGCCAGCAGTTCCGGCGGAGCTTTCTTT. Protein product: CASSSGGAFF.

V and J are TRBV5-6 and TRBJ2-1; D ambiguous. Trimming took off 0 bases at V and 10 bases at J, with 8 bases between the two ends. The CDR3 runs 12 residues. CDR1 SGHDT and CDR2 YYEEEE come from the germline V gene. The CDR3 loop reads CASSLASMEQFF. For the CDR3, the DNA is TGTGCCAGCAGCTTGGCATCTATGGAGCAGTTCTTC.

The chain recombines TRBV7-3 with TRBJ2-3, with a tentative D call TRBD2 (7 bases). V was trimmed by 1 base and J by 4 bases, leaving 15 bases between them. CDR3 length: 16 residues. CDR1 SGHTA and CDR2 FQGTGA come from the germline V gene. This chain's CDR3 is CASSLRGGPFPDTQYF. The CDR3 bases are TGTGCCAGCAGCTTAAGGGGGGGCCCATTCCCAGATACGCAGTATTTT. The whole variable domain, remainder taken from reference TRBV7-3 and TRBJ2-3, is GAGVSQTPSNKVTEKGKYVELRCDPISGHTALYWYRQSLGQGPEFLIYFQGTGAADDSGLPNDRFFAVRPEGSVSTLKIQRTERGDSAVYLCASSLRGGPFPDTQYFGPGTRLTVL.

The count of this clone is one. This chain joins TRBV5-6 and TRBJ2-3, with D possibly being TRBD1 (5 bases). Germline loops: CDR1 SGHDT, CDR2 YYEEEE. V was shortened by 4 bases and J by 0 bases, with 18 bases between the two germline ends. The CDR3 runs 17 residues. The CDR3 sequence is CASSDPRQGPSTDTQYF. The DNA for the CDR3 is TGTGCCAGCAGCGACCCCCGGCAGGGCCCTAGCACAGATACGCAGTATTTT.

The chain carries TRBV5-1 and TRBJ2-1; D might be TRBD1 or TRBD2, each matching 6 bases. CDR3 length: 15 residues. Trimming left V 6 bases short and J 0 bases short, with 13 bases between. Per the germline V gene, CDR1 is SGHRS and CDR2 is YFSETQ. CDR3 region: CASTLGGNSYNEQFF. DNA for the CDR3: TGCGCCAGCACCCTAGGGGGGAACTCCTACAATGAGCAGTTCTTC.

Notes on this clone: This may be a read error: a much more frequent sequence differs by one nucleotide. Other DNA variants within this sample encode the same CDR3. The V gene is TRBV5-1, the J gene TRBJ2-2, with a possible D match to TRBD2 (5 bases). The germline V and J ends were trimmed by 2 bases and 1 base, with 6 bases remaining between them. The CDR3 has 14 amino acids. Germline CDR1 reads SGHRS; CDR2 reads YFSETQ. The CDR3, as DNA: TGCGCCAGCAGCTTAAGCGGGAACACCGGGGAGCTGTTTTTT. Translation gives CASSLSGNTGELFF.

The chain couples TRBV6-5 to TRBJ2-1; D possibly corresponds to TRBD2 (6 bases). V lost 7 bases and J lost 8, with 18 bases in between. Per the germline V gene, CDR1 is MNHEY and CDR2 is SVGAGI. The CDR3 has 14 residues. This CDR3 reads CASKTGYREDEQFF. CDR3 DNA sequence: TGTGCCAGCAAAACGGGATATAGGGAGGATGAGCAGTTCTTC.

The chain combines TRBV28 with TRBJ2-7; 11 bases match TRBD1. The length of the CDR3 is 13 residues. V dropped 7 bases and J dropped 7; count of bases not matched to a gene: 6. From germline, CDR1 is MDHEN and CDR2 SYDVKM. CDR3 protein: CASTDRGRGEQYF. DNA for the CDR3: TGTGCCAGCACGGACAGGGGGCGAGGGGAGCAGTACTTC.

The J gene is TRBJ1-2, the V gene TRBV19, with D perhaps TRBD1 (5 bases). V lost 3 bases and J lost 4, with 15 bases in between. The CDR3 has 15 residues. CDR1 LNHDA and CDR2 SQIVND come from the germline V gene (reference sequence). This CDR3 reads CASSILMGDTYGYTF. The CDR3 DNA is TGTGCCAGTAGTATTCTGATGGGGGATACCTATGGCTACACCTTC.

The DNA for the CDR3 is TGTGCCAGAAGCGGGGGGGCCTACAATGAGCAGTTCTTC. Residues: CARSGGAYNEQFF. This chain connects TRBV30 to TRBJ2-1; 10 bases match TRBD2. The ends lost 8 bases at V and 2 bases at J; junction bases unmatched: 3. The CDR3 contains 13 residues. Germline values: CDR1 GTSNPN, CDR2 SVGIG (reference sequence).

The chain is built from TRBV10-3 and TRBJ2-5, with D possibly matching TRBD1 (6 bases). Trimming stripped 8 bases from V and 1 base from J, with 11 bases between. Germline CDR1 and CDR2: ENHRY and SYGVKD. The CDR3 runs 13 residues. The CDR3 DNA sequence: TGTGCCATCGCGACAGGTAGCCAAGAGACCCAGTACTTC. This encodes CAIATGSQETQYF.

The genes are TRBV9 and TRBJ1-4; 7 bases fit TRBD1. This CDR3 region has 15 residues. The J segment lost 1 base and the V segment lost 3 bases, leaving 3 bases of the junction unmatched. The germline V gene has CDR1 SGDLS and CDR2 YYNGEE. CDR3 sequence (DNA): TGTGCCAGCAGCGCCCAGGGGGTAACTAATGAAAAACTGTTTTTT. The encoded protein is CASSAQGVTNEKLFF. The full variable domain, rest sourced from reference TRBV9 and TRBJ1-4, is DSGVTQTPKHLITATGQRVTLRCSPRSGDLSVYWYQQSLDQGLQFLIQYYNGEERAKGNILERFSAQQFPDLHSELNLSSLELGDSALYFCASSAQGVTNEKLFFGSGTQLSVL.

The chain joins TRBV5-6 to TRBJ1-1; no reliable D call. The CDR3 consists of 13 residues. The V gene's germline CDR1 is SGHDT and CDR2 YYEEEE. V lost 0 bases to trimming and J lost 6 bases, with 9 bases between them. The CDR3 bases are TGTGCCAGCAGCTTGGCCTGGTCGTCTGAAGCTTTCTTT. It encodes CASSLAWSSEAFF.

The chain carries TRBV27 and TRBJ1-2; TRBD1 aligns across 8 bases. Trimming cost V 7 bases and J 4 bases; bases outside gene matches: 14. Germline CDR1 is MNHEY and CDR2 is SMNVEV (reference sequence). This CDR3 comprises 16 residues. CDR3 bases: TGTGCCAGCACCCCTGGGGCAGGGGGCGGGGGCTATGGCTACACCTTC. Protein product: CASTPGAGGGGYGYTF.

This clone was detected once. The V and J genes are TRBV18 and TRBJ2-1, with TRBD2 identical over 13 bases. Germline V gene data show CDR1 as KGHSH and CDR2 as LQKENI. The CDR3 runs 17 residues. Germline trimming cut 3 bases from V and 0 bases from J; bases unmatched to any gene: 2. CDR3 sequence: CASSPWTSGSSYNEQFF. The CDR3 nucleotides are TGTGCCAGCTCACCCTGGACTAGCGGGAGCTCCTACAATGAGCAGTTCTTC.

This chain joins TRBV6-1 and TRBJ2-3, with D uncertain. Germline CDR1 reads MNHNS; CDR2 reads SASEGT. The CDR3 is 16 amino acids. V lost 2 bases and J lost 2, with 14 bases in between. Written as DNA, the CDR3 is TGTGCCAGCAGTGAATCCGGCAGAACCTTCACAGATACGCAGTATTTT. Amino acids: CASSESGRTFTDTQYF.

The chain links TRBV2 to TRBJ1-5; D is undetermined. Germline CDR1 SNHLY, CDR2 FYNNEI. CDR3 length: 12 amino acids. V lost 3 bases, J lost 4 bases, and 4 bases lay in between. This CDR3 is CASSEPNQPQHF. The CDR3 DNA sequence: TGTGCCAGCAGTGAGCCGAATCAGCCCCAGCATTTT. The whole variable domain, filled in from reference TRBV2 and TRBJ1-5, reads EPEVTQTPSHQVTQMGQEVILRCVPISNHLYFYWYRQILGQKVEFLVSFYNNEISEKSEIFDDQFSVERPDGSNFTLKIRSTKLEDSAMYFCASSEPNQPQHFGDGTRLSIL.

This chain links TRBV29-1 with TRBJ1-4; D unclear. Germline CDR1 SQVTM, CDR2 ANQGSEA. CDR3 length: 16 amino acids. V lost 7 bases and J 0 bases, leaving 18 bases between the germline ends. In DNA form, the CDR3 reads TGCAGCGCCCTCGGGGTGACTCCTGCAACTAATGAAAAACTGTTTTTT. Translated, it gives CSALGVTPATNEKLFF.